These 30 T cell receptor beta chains were all obtained from the same sample, sequenced in a study of blood T cells in healthy people across ages. The use of a sample-barcoded 5' primer and a J-beta primer mix characterized a second PCR of about 7 to 12 cycles. TCRdb re-called the 5' RACE reads through MiXCR, storing one row per CDR3 protein. Of around 900,000 distinct CDR3 sequences listed, under 30% are singletons. The specimen sequenced was blood. Every receptor here comes from a woman aged 80 or over in good health.

The genes are TRBV7-2 and TRBJ2-1; D perhaps matches TRBD1 (6 bases). From germline, CDR1 is SGHTA and CDR2 FQGNSA. V dropped 5 bases and J dropped 7 bases, with 18 bases sitting between them. The CDR3 runs 15 residues. CDR3 DNA sequence: TGTGCCAGCAGCAAGGTGGGGGCAAAAATGAATGAGCAGTTCTTC. It yields the protein CASSKVGAKMNEQFF.

This clonotype showed up just a few times. The chain employs TRBV5-1 and TRBJ1-4; D may be TRBD1 (5 bases). The CDR3 length is 15 residues. The germline CDR1 and CDR2 sequences are SGHRS and YFSETQ. V lost 0 bases to trimming and J lost 5 bases, with 11 bases between them. The CDR3 nucleotides are TGCGCCAGCAGCTTGGGATCCCAGGGAAATGAAAAACTGTTTTTT. This sequence encodes CASSLGSQGNEKLFF.

The table lists this clonotype with many counts. The V call is TRBV6-5, the J call TRBJ2-3; 10 bases match TRBD2. The germline V gene has CDR1 MNHEY and CDR2 SVGAGI. Trimming removed 8 bases from V and 4 bases from J; junction bases left unmatched: 12. The CDR3 extends over 16 amino acids. In nucleotides, the CDR3 is TGTGCCAGCCGTATATGGGCTAGCGGGGGCGCAGATACGCAGTATTTT. Translating it yields CASRIWASGGADTQYF.

A word on this clonotype: A much larger clone is a single base away; this may be a read error. The CDR3 loop is CASSQVNSAADTQYF. CDR3 coding DNA: TGTGCCAGCAGCCAAGTAAACTCTGCCGCAGATACGCAGTATTTT. The chain employs TRBV3-1 and TRBJ2-3; D remains unclear. The V and J ends lost 1 base and 4 bases respectively, with 12 bases between them. The CDR3 is 15 residues long. CDR1 and CDR2 (germline): LGHDT, YNNKEL (reference sequence).

This clonotype came up many times. A much bigger clone sits one base away, suggesting this may be a read error. This chain joins TRBV21-1 and TRBJ2-5. TRBV21-1 is shown as a pseudogene. This CDR3 has 12 amino acids. CDR3 in amino acids: CASSKVEETQYF. The CDR3 DNA is TGTGCCAGCAGCAAAGTGGAAGAGACCCAGTACTTC.

This clonotype has more than one count but fewer than ten. V usage is TRBV29-1 and J usage is TRBJ2-2, with D hard to call. The V gene's germline CDR1 is SQVTM and CDR2 ANQGSEA. Deletions cut 3 bases from V and 4 bases from J, with 12 bases between. The CDR3 is 14 amino acids. CDR3 sequence reads: CSVEFRQFTGELFF. CDR3 nucleotides: TGCAGCGTTGAGTTTCGGCAGTTCACCGGGGAGCTGTTTTTT.

The V and J genes are TRBV20-1 and TRBJ1-5, with D uncertain. The CDR3 is made up of 12 amino acids. CDR1 is DFQATT, CDR2 SNEGSKA, per germline (reference sequence). V was cut by 1 base and J by 7 bases, with 8 bases left in between. The CDR3 DNA sequence: TGCAGTGCTAGAGGTTCTAGCCAGCCCCAGCATTTT. Translated, it gives CSARGSSQPQHF.

V is TRBV7-2 and J is TRBJ1-1, with D possibly matching TRBD1 (5 bases). The CDR3 loop spans 15 amino acids. Germline loops: CDR1 SGHTA, CDR2 FQGNSA. V lost 5 bases and J 1 base, leaving 14 bases between the germline ends. The CDR3 region has the DNA TGTGCCAGCAGCCCATGGGGGATCCGGAACACTGAAGCTTTCTTT. Translated: CASSPWGIRNTEAFF.

V usage is TRBV7-9 and J usage is TRBJ2-1; D call uncertain. The DNA end is more similar to TRBJ2-7, so the J call may be wrong. The germline CDR1 and CDR2 sequences are SEHNR and FQNEAQ (reference sequence). The CDR3 consists of 16 residues. CDR3 protein: CASSSSDWSSYNEQYF. CDR3 DNA: TGTGCCAGCAGCTCGTCCGACTGGAGCTCCTACAATGAGCAGTACTTC.

The chain uses TRBV18 and TRBJ2-3, with D hard to call. The V end was cut by 2 bases, the J end by 2 bases, with 14 bases between. CDR1 is KGHSH, CDR2 LQKENI, per germline. CDR3 size: 16 residues. The CDR3 nucleotides are TGTGCCAGCTCACCAGGTCCTGGCGCCGTCACAGATACGCAGTATTTT. Amino acid sequence: CASSPGPGAVTDTQYF.

This clonotype was seen ten or more times. The chain links TRBV7-2 to TRBJ2-7; D not resolved. In germline, CDR1 is SGHTA, CDR2 FQGNSA. This CDR3 is built from 13 residues. V lost 7 bases to trimming and J lost 7 bases, with 17 bases between them. CDR3 sequence reads: CASISGLGWEQYF. For the CDR3, the DNA is TGTGCCAGCATCTCGGGTCTCGGTTGGGAGCAGTACTTC.

This clonotype occurred a few times. The chain has TRBV7-9 and TRBJ2-7; a possible D gene is TRBD2 (7 bases). The V gene's germline CDR1 is SEHNR and CDR2 FQNEAQ (reference sequence). The length of the CDR3 is 17 residues. V lost 3 bases, J lost 7 bases, and 25 bases lay in between. CDR3 protein: CASSFPRGGGSNNEQYF. Here the CDR3 DNA reads TGTGCCAGCAGCTTCCCGAGGGGCGGGGGCTCGAACAATGAGCAGTACTTC.

The rearrangement links TRBV19 to TRBJ1-2; 9 bases map to TRBD1. This CDR3 has 14 amino acids. Unmatched junction bases numbered 7, after V lost 4 bases and J lost 7 bases. Germline CDR1 is LNHDA and CDR2 is SQIVND (reference sequence). CDR3 amino acids: CASSTDRGRAGYTF. The DNA of the CDR3 is TGTGCCAGTAGTACGGACAGGGGTCGTGCTGGCTACACCTTC.

The chain has TRBV12-3 or TRBV12-4 and TRBJ2-7, with 8 bases aligning to TRBD1. V gave up 7 bases and J gave up 4 bases; unmatched junction bases: 15. The CDR3 runs 16 residues. The CDR3 DNA follows: TGTGCCAGCAAACAACAGGGGGAAGTGGGGGTGTACGAGCAGTACTTC. Its protein is CASKQQGEVGVYEQYF.

Concerning this clonotype itself: One base away lies a much larger clone, so this may be a sequencing read error. The gene calls are TRBV7-9 and TRBJ1-4; D might be TRBD1 (6 bases). The CDR3 extends over 15 amino acids. Germline V gene data show CDR1 as SEHNR and CDR2 as FQNEAQ (reference sequence). The CDR3 region is CAGSSRGATNEKLFF. In DNA form, the CDR3 reads TGTGCCGGCAGCTCAAGGGGGGCAACTAATGAAAAACTGTTTTTT.

This clonotype was seen once. A much larger clone differs from this one at a single base, so this may be a read error. The chain links TRBV5-1 to TRBJ2-3; the D is unclear. Per the germline V gene, CDR1 is SGHRS and CDR2 is YFSETQ. This CDR3 has 15 amino acids. The chain's CDR3 is CASSAFGESTDMQYF. CDR3 nucleotides: TGCGCCAGCAGCGCTTTTGGTGAGAGCACAGATATGCAGTATTTT.

This clonotype was seen just once. The chain recombines TRBV12-3 or TRBV12-4 with TRBJ2-5; D not resolved. CDR3 length: 13 residues. Trimming removed 3 bases from V and 5 bases from J, with 10 bases in between. The CDR3, as DNA: TGTGCCAGCAGTTTGTTCAATCCGGAGACCCAGTACTTC. It codes for CASSLFNPETQYF.

This clonotype was found a few times. The rearrangement uses TRBV3-1 and TRBJ2-4; D gene unclear. CDR1 and CDR2 (germline): LGHDT, YNNKEL (reference sequence). V lost 1 base and J lost 0, with 7 bases in between. The CDR3 covers 15 residues. CDR3 sequence: CASSQGLIAKNIQYF. CDR3 sequence (DNA): TGTGCCAGCAGCCAAGGTTTGATAGCCAAAAACATTCAGTACTTC. The complete variable domain, with remaining parts taken from reference TRBV3-1 and TRBJ2-4, reads DTAVSQTPKYLVTQMGNDKSIKCEQNLGHDTMYWYKQDSKKFLKIMFSYNNKELIINETVPNRFSPKSPDKAHLNLHINSLELGDSAVYFCASSQGLIAKNIQYFGAGTRLSVL.

This clonotype was seen ten or more times. This sequence may be a read error, since a much larger clone differs from it by one base. J is TRBJ2-3 and V is TRBV7-9, with unresolved D. The V end was cut by 5 bases, the J end by 7 bases, with 7 bases between. Germline values: CDR1 SEHNR, CDR2 FQNEAQ (reference sequence). The CDR3 consists of 11 residues. CDR3 DNA sequence: TGTGCCAGCAGCCAAACAAATACGCAGTATTTT. Its translation: CASSQTNTQYF.

This sequence joins TRBV4-3 and TRBJ1-6; the D is unclear. V was trimmed by 0 bases and J by 0 bases, leaving 12 bases between them. The V gene's germline CDR1 is LGHNA and CDR2 YSLEER. The CDR3 has 18 amino acids. CDR3 sequence (DNA): TGCGCCAGCAGCCAAGATAGGAACCCAGGCTCCTATAATTCACCCCTCCACTTT. It codes for CASSQDRNPGSYNSPLHF.

This clonotype was recorded at least ten times. This sequence joins TRBV4-3 and TRBJ2-1; possible D gene TRBD2, 5 bases. V shed 0 bases and J shed 3 bases, with 9 bases lying between them. The germline V gene has CDR1 LGHNA and CDR2 YSLEER. The CDR3 runs to 15 residues. The CDR3 loop is CASSQERGIYNEQFF. CDR3 nucleotides: TGCGCCAGCAGCCAAGAACGAGGGATCTACAATGAGCAGTTCTTC.

V usage is TRBV12-3 or TRBV12-4 and J usage is TRBJ2-1, with no clear D. V was clipped by 5 bases and J by 2 bases, with 10 bases between them. The CDR3 length is 14 residues. The CDR3 bases are TGTGCCAGCAGTCCACAACCCACCTACAATGAGCAGTTCTTC. It is translated as CASSPQPTYNEQFF.

This clonotype was detected ten times or more. The chain employs TRBV7-9 and TRBJ2-7, with TRBD1 matching 8 bases. The germline CDR1 and CDR2 sequences are SEHNR and FQNEAQ (reference sequence). This CDR3 region has 13 residues. The trim removed 5 bases at V and 7 bases at J, leaving 7 bases unmatched. CDR3 nucleotide sequence: TGTGCCAGCAGCGCGGACAGGGCCTGGGAGCAGTACTTC. Amino acids: CASSADRAWEQYF.

A remark on this clonotype: This may be a read error, as it is one base from a much larger clone. The chain is built from TRBV7-6 and TRBJ2-6; D perhaps matches TRBD2 (5 bases). Looked up from germline, CDR1 is SGHVS and CDR2 is FNYEAQ. Trimming took 1 base from V and 0 from J, leaving 7 bases between them. The CDR3 consists of 16 residues. CDR3 amino acids: CASSLGRPSGANVLTF. As DNA, the CDR3 is TGTGCCAGCAGCTTAGGGAGGCCCTCTGGGGCCAACGTCCTGACTTTC.

This clonotype was recorded at least ten times. The rearrangement joins TRBV18 to TRBJ2-1, with 10 bases aligning to TRBD1. V was pared by 3 bases and J by 5 bases, with 4 bases of the junction left unmatched. The CDR3 is made up of 15 amino acids. Looked up from germline, CDR1 is KGHSH and CDR2 is LQKENI. Written as DNA, the CDR3 is TGTGCCAGCTCACCTGGACAGGGGGTCCACAATGAGCAGTTCTTC. Its protein product is CASSPGQGVHNEQFF.

As concerns this clonotype: A much larger clone sits a single nucleotide away, making a read error possible. This chain links TRBV18 with TRBJ2-1; a weak D match, TRBD2 (6 bases). This CDR3 spans 16 amino acids. Trimming removed 3 bases at V and 9 bases at J, with 21 bases between. Germline V CDR1 and CDR2: KGHSH, LQKENI. CDR3 nucleotides: TGTGCCAGCTCACCGATCCTAGGTATCCCCGGGGGTGAGCAGTTCTTC. Encoded protein: CASSPILGIPGGEQFF.

This chain joins TRBV10-3 and TRBJ1-5, with TRBD1 matching 8 bases. V shed 10 bases, J shed 0 bases, and the junction held 5 bases outside the gene matches. CDR3 size: 14 residues. Germline lookup yields CDR1 ENHRY and CDR2 SYGVKD. The CDR3 nucleotides are TGTGCCACCAAGGACAGGGATAGCAATCAGCCCCAGCATTTT. This gives the protein CATKDRDSNQPQHF.

The chain carries TRBV20-1 and TRBJ1-5; D perhaps matches TRBD1 (5 bases). In germline, CDR1 is DFQATT, CDR2 SNEGSKA (reference sequence). CDR3 length equals 13 residues. The ends were cut back, 5 bases at V and 0 bases at J, with 8 bases in the middle. In DNA form, the CDR3 reads TGCAGTGCTGGCAGGGATAGCAATCAGCCCCAGCATTTT. This codes for CSAGRDSNQPQHF.

A note on this clonotype: It may be a read error: a sequence one base away is much more abundant. V and J are TRBV14 and TRBJ2-3; tentatively, D is TRBD1 (6 bases). Germline-derived CDR1 and CDR2 are SGHDN and FVKESK. This CDR3 contains 19 residues. V was cut by 2 bases and J by 3 bases, with 24 bases left in between. The CDR3 sequence is CASSQRAGTRRYRTDTQYF. The CDR3 DNA sequence: TGTGCCAGCAGCCAACGCGCCGGGACAAGGCGATACAGAACAGATACGCAGTATTTT.

Comments on this clonotype: A read error is possible here, since a much larger clone lies one base away. The chain links TRBV6-2 or TRBV6-3 to TRBJ2-4; D remains unclear. The J call may be mistaken, given a closer DNA end match to TRBJ2-7. CDR3 length equals 11 residues. CDR1 is MNHEY, CDR2 SVGEGT, per germline. CDR3 in amino acids: CASTADYEQYF. The CDR3 DNA follows: TGTGCCAGCACCGCGGACTACGAGCAGTACTTC.